A selection of T cell receptor beta chains follows, all from one sample in a study of cytomegalovirus exposure and HLA in healthy donors. TCRdb keeps only in-frame clones here, not all; method: immunoSEQ multiplex PCR. The sample shows roughly 150,000 clones, 65% to 90% of them seen only once. Specimen: PBMCs. These receptors all stem from a male donor in good health and CMV-seronegative. CDR3s include the opening cysteine and the closing phenylalanine or tryptophan.

j_gene: TRBJ2-7; v_gene: TRBV28; CDR3aa: CASSLSGEGLSYEQYF
j_gene: TRBJ1-2; v_gene: TRBV5-6; CDR3aa: CASSMQTGVGYTF
j_gene: TRBJ2-1; v_gene: TRBV6-6; CDR3aa: CASSGGDRGSQFF
j_gene: TRBJ2-3; v_gene: TRBV27; CDR3aa: CASREAGGRDTQYF
j_gene: TRBJ2-7; v_gene: TRBV5-1; CDR3aa: CASSTGGRDEQYF
j_gene: TRBJ1-2; v_gene: TRBV5-1; CDR3aa: CASSLEGQGIRGYTF
j_gene: TRBJ1-5; v_gene: TRBV2; CDR3aa: CASNPGQTNNQPQHF
j_gene: TRBJ2-3; v_gene: TRBV29-1; CDR3aa: CSVATYTDTQYF
j_gene: TRBJ2-1; v_gene: TRBV2; CDR3aa: CASSVDRGHYNEQFF
j_gene: TRBJ2-1; v_gene: TRBV2; CDR3aa: CASSEWGGGTTYNEQFF
j_gene: TRBJ1-2; v_gene: TRBV5-1; CDR3aa: CASSLRGMNTHTF
j_gene: TRBJ1-2; v_gene: TRBV18; CDR3aa: CASSPSGDRTGTNYGYTF
j_gene: TRBJ1-4; v_gene: TRBV29-1; CDR3aa: CSGGTGTGTEKLFF
j_gene: TRBJ1-2; v_gene: TRBV16; CDR3aa: CASSQSGHTLYGYTF
j_gene: TRBJ1-1; v_gene: TRBV18; CDR3aa: CASSPATGRNTEAFF
j_gene: TRBJ2-3; v_gene: TRBV4-2; CDR3aa: CASSQDVPRTSGGVSADTQYF
j_gene: TRBJ2-1; v_gene: TRBV13; CDR3aa: CASSPGDSHNEQFF
j_gene: TRBJ2-7; v_gene: TRBV6-1; CDR3aa: CASSEAFYEQYF
j_gene: TRBJ1-2; v_gene: TRBV12-5; CDR3aa: CASGRNYGYTF
j_gene: TRBJ2-6; v_gene: TRBV6-6; CDR3aa: CASSWTQGSGANGLTF
j_gene: TRBJ2-7; v_gene: TRBV5-1; CDR3aa: CASSPLTGTEQYF
j_gene: TRBJ2-6; v_gene: TRBV6-4; CDR3aa: CASSPARLSSGANVLTF
j_gene: TRBJ1-2; v_gene: TRBV7-9; CDR3aa: CASSPPVANYGYTF
j_gene: TRBJ2-2; v_gene: TRBV7-9; CDR3aa: CASSSSQGGTGELFF
j_gene: TRBJ2-1; v_gene: TRBV2; CDR3aa: CASLFGTGVGAEQFF
j_gene: TRBJ2-1; v_gene: TRBV6-5; CDR3aa: CASNDGGIIEFF
j_gene: TRBJ1-5; v_gene: TRBV2; CDR3aa: CASSRQTPGQPQHF
j_gene: TRBJ1-5; v_gene: TRBV6-1; CDR3aa: CASTGQGWSNQPQHF
j_gene: TRBJ2-1; v_gene: TRBV9; CDR3aa: CASSPPSGEGVDEQFF
j_gene: TRBJ1-2; v_gene: TRBV5-1; CDR3aa: CASSLTGTGRGRENYGYTF
j_gene: TRBJ1-5; v_gene: TRBV6-1; CDR3aa: CASSEPGRVWSQPQHF
j_gene: TRBJ2-3; v_gene: TRBV18; CDR3aa: CASSPGGDTQYF
j_gene: TRBJ2-7; v_gene: TRBV27; CDR3aa: CASSISGGTTYEQYF
j_gene: TRBJ1-3; v_gene: TRBV27; CDR3aa: CASTKIGQGAPIYF